This TCR beta chain was sequenced in a study of tumor and adjacent non-tumor tissue in lung cancer. For the study at large: On average, productive TCRbeta reads reached about 4 million per sample.

Regarding this clonotype: The antigen is not known. A junction boundary mismatches the germline segment, possibly from a read error.

TCRbeta libraries were built with three rounds of nested PCR, modified from ARM-PCR. MiXCR, run by TCRdb on the multiplex PCR reads, gives a single entry per CDR3 protein. Here the sample spans around 66,000 distinct CDR3 sequences, around four fifths being singletons. Study results and caveats: Patients with more diverse tumor TCRs had worse survival.

The template was RNA from unsorted bulk tissue. Between August and November 2014, newly diagnosed, chemotherapy-naive lung cancer patients underwent thoracic surgery in China. The CDR3 is made up of 15 amino acids. Germline loops: CDR1 MNHEY, CDR2 SVGEGT. Sequenced: lung tumor tissue. The TCR comes from a man aged 55 to 69 with non-small cell lung cancer. The chain combines TRBV6-2 or TRBV6-3 with TRBJ2-2; TRBD2 matches 8 bases. CDR3: CTSSSSGRNIGEPFF. In nucleotides, the CDR3 is TGTACCAGCAGTTCAAGCGGGAGAAACATCGGGGAGCCGTTTTTT.